This is a list of T cell receptor beta chains from one sample in a study of T-cell memory formation after mild COVID-19. TCRdb reanalysed the 5' RACE reads using MiXCR and keeps one entry per CDR3 protein. The sample comprises about 110,000 distinct CDR3 sequences, roughly a sixth of which are singletons, and roughly 6% rests with the top ten. Sequenced input: PBMCs or a T cell subset sorted from them (not recorded which). The source is a man aged 18 to 29 who had mild COVID-19 (a few samples of this study predate the infection). Cell type and time point are not known. Each CDR3 is given with its conserved first and last residue. The D gene is left open where the match is weak. The size of a clone is reported for some rows only, either as once, few or many, or as a class for expanded clones.

CDR3aa	CDR3nt	v_gene	d_gene	abundance	j_gene
CASSFSGTDEQFF	TGTGCCAGCAGCTTCTCAGGGACGGATGAGCAGTTCTTC	TRBV7-6	-	many	TRBJ2-1
CASSSTVGGYNEQFF	TGCGCCAGCAGCTCCACCGTGGGGGGATACAATGAGCAGTTCTTC	TRBV5-1	-	many	TRBJ2-1
CASSTTSGQETQYF	TGTGCCAGCAGCACTACTAGCGGCCAAGAGACCCAGTACTTC	TRBV7-6	TRBD2	few	TRBJ2-5
CASSLGLAGADTQYF	TGTGCCAGCAGTTTGGGACTAGCGGGCGCAGATACGCAGTATTTT	TRBV6-2/TRBV6-3	TRBD2	-	TRBJ2-3
CASSIPGQPQFF	TGTGCCAGCAGCATTCCGGGACAGCCCCAATTCTTC	TRBV7-3	TRBD1	few	TRBJ1-2
CASSYNRGLGTDTQYF	TGTGCCAGCAGTTATAACCGGGGCCTGGGGACAGATACGCAGTATTTT	TRBV6-2/TRBV6-3	-	few	TRBJ2-3
CASSTTSDTQYF	TGTGCCAGCAGTACCACTAGCGATACGCAGTATTTT	TRBV7-2	-	-	TRBJ2-3
CASSPRRGSTGELFF	TGCGCCAGCAGCCCTCGGAGGGGTAGCACCGGGGAGCTGTTTTTT	TRBV4-3	-	few	TRBJ2-2
CATSRDGYGYTF	TGTGCCACCAGCAGAGATGGTTATGGCTACACCTTC	TRBV15	-	-	TRBJ1-2
CASSSWDRGSGELFF	TGTGCCAGCAGCTCCTGGGACCGCGGATCCGGGGAGCTGTTTTTT	TRBV11-2	-	-	TRBJ2-2
CASRGRGDTEAFF	TGTGCCAGCCGAGGACGGGGCGACACTGAAGCTTTCTTT	TRBV6-4	-	-	TRBJ1-1
CASSPVDGTGELFF	TGCGCCAGCAGCCCCGTGGACGGAACCGGGGAGCTGTTTTTT	TRBV5-1	-	-	TRBJ2-2
CASSLLVRTDTQYF	TGTGCCAGCAGCCTCCTAGTACGCACAGATACGCAGTATTTT	TRBV5-5	-	many	TRBJ2-3
CSAQRTASTIQETQYF	TGCAGTGCTCAACGGACAGCGTCTACGATCCAAGAGACCCAGTACTTC	TRBV20-1	-	few	TRBJ2-5
CASSLEGLGAFF	TGTGCCAGCAGCTTGGAAGGACTCGGAGCTTTCTTT	TRBV5-5	-	-	TRBJ1-1
CASSTASGGESNEQFF	TGTGCCAGCAGTACAGCTAGCGGGGGGGAATCCAATGAGCAGTTCTTC	TRBV7-9	TRBD2	-	TRBJ2-1
CASSLGLAGGVDTQYF	TGTGCCAGCAGCTTAGGGCTAGCGGGGGGGGTAGATACGCAGTATTTT	TRBV7-2	TRBD2	few	TRBJ2-3
CASSIPGESAQRTTGELFF	TGTGCCAGTAGTATACCGGGGGAGAGCGCCCAAAGAACCACCGGGGAGCTGTTTTTT	TRBV19	-	-	TRBJ2-2
CASSFFSQAWGYTF	TGTGCCAGCAGCTTTTTTTCACAGGCCTGGGGCTACACCTTC	TRBV7-2	-	-	TRBJ1-2
CASSQPLAGTQGTDTQYF	TGTGCCAGCAGCCAACCCTTAGCGGGGACCCAGGGAACAGATACGCAGTATTTT	TRBV7-2	TRBD2	-	TRBJ2-3
CASSSYSGRDTQYF	TGTGCCAGCAGCTCCTATAGCGGGAGAGATACGCAGTATTTT	TRBV7-9	TRBD2	-	TRBJ2-3
CASSSQGGEKLFF	TGCGCCAGCAGCTCCCAGGGAGGTGAAAAACTGTTTTTT	TRBV5-1	-	-	TRBJ1-4
CASSPAGLADYEQYF	TGTGCCAGCAGCCCCGCAGGACTAGCGGACTACGAGCAGTACTTC	TRBV6-2/TRBV6-3	TRBD2	few	TRBJ2-7
CASSSGGGMNTEAFF	TGTGCCAGCAGCTCGGGGGGCGGAATGAACACTGAAGCTTTCTTT	TRBV7-2	-	-	TRBJ1-1
CASSLIRRETQYF	TGTGCCAGCAGTTTAATTCGACGAGAGACCCAGTACTTC	TRBV28	-	many	TRBJ2-5
CASSDPPSTDTQYF	TGTGCCAGCAGTGATCCCCCTAGCACAGATACGCAGTATTTT	TRBV28	-	-	TRBJ2-3
CASSSPGRGAYEQFF	TGTGCCAGCAGTTCACCGGGACGGGGAGCATATGAGCAGTTCTTC	TRBV28	-	once	TRBJ2-1
CASSFRGSREQYF	TGTGCCAGCAGCTTTAGGGGTTCGAGGGAGCAGTACTTC	TRBV11-2	-	few	TRBJ2-7
CASSQGAESYNEQFF	TGTGCCAGCAGCCAAGGTGCGGAGTCCTACAATGAGCAGTTCTTC	TRBV4-2	-	few	TRBJ2-1
CSAPETQYF	TGCAGTGCTCCGGAGACCCAGTACTTC	TRBV20-1	-	-	TRBJ2-5
CASSLVGTGAYEQYF	TGTGCCAGCAGCTTAGTTGGGACAGGGGCATACGAGCAGTACTTC	TRBV7-2	TRBD1	few	TRBJ2-7
CASKPGPEGIYGYTF	TGTGCCAGCAAGCCCGGGCCTGAAGGAATCTATGGCTACACCTTC	TRBV6-6	-	-	TRBJ1-2
CASSNGGTYGYTF	TGTGCCAGCAGTAACGGGGGGACCTATGGCTACACCTTC	TRBV6-5	-	-	TRBJ1-2
CASSRGGTLQETQYF	TGTGCCAGCAGCCGCGGGGGGACCCTCCAAGAGACCCAGTACTTC	TRBV7-6	TRBD2	many	TRBJ2-5
CASSPGGTGGPTDTQYF	TGTGCTAGCAGCCCGGGGGGTACGGGAGGGCCCACAGATACGCAGTATTTT	TRBV7-7	TRBD2	-	TRBJ2-3
CASRRRQSNTGELFF	TGTGCCAGCAGGCGGCGGCAGTCGAACACCGGGGAGCTGTTTTTT	TRBV6-5	-	-	TRBJ2-2
CASSLVGWDQETQYF	TGTGCCAGCAGCTTAGTAGGCTGGGACCAAGAGACCCAGTACTTC	TRBV7-9	-	-	TRBJ2-5
CASRDYDTQYF	TGTGCCAGCAGGGACTACGATACGCAGTATTTT	TRBV6-2/TRBV6-3	-	many	TRBJ2-3
CASSLVQGMRHNEQFF	TGTGCCAGCAGCTTAGTTCAGGGGATGCGACACAATGAGCAGTTCTTC	TRBV7-2	-	-	TRBJ2-1
CASSPTVRSGNTIYF	TGTGCCAGCTCACCTACGGTCCGCTCTGGAAACACCATATATTTT	TRBV18	-	-	TRBJ1-3